What follows are 9 T cell receptor beta chains derived from one specimen sequenced in a study of blood T cell repertoires in COVID-19. Sequencing used immunoSEQ multiplex PCR; TCRdb keeps in-frame clones, though not all of them. There are 300,000 to 450,000 clones in the sample; more than 75% occur only once, and 1% to 1.5% lies in the top ten. The sample was PBMCs or T cells enriched from blood (not recorded which). These receptor sequences come from a man between 25 and 39 years old who had recovered from COVID-19.

The gene calls are TRBV15 and TRBJ1-1; D ambiguous. The germline V gene encodes CDR1 LNHNV and CDR2 YYDKDF (reference sequence). V was cut by 1 base and J by 1 base, with 10 bases left in between. The CDR3 totals 15 residues. In DNA form, the CDR3 reads TGTGCCACCAGCAGAGCGGGTCGGGGGAACACTGAAGCTTTCTTT. Translation: CATSRAGRGNTEAFF.

The chain combines TRBV3-1 (or the pseudogene TRBV3-2) with TRBJ2-5; possible D gene TRBD2, 5 bases. The CDR3 runs to 16 residues. CDR1 and CDR2 (germline): LGHDT, YNNKEL (reference sequence). V was pared by 1 base and J by 0 bases, with 12 bases between. CDR3 in DNA: TGTGCCAGCAGCCAAGGACGGGGATATGACCAAGAGACCCAGTACTTC. It translates to CASSQGRGYDQETQYF.

The V gene is TRBV7-9, the J gene TRBJ1-4, with 11 bases aligning to TRBD1. CDR3 length: 16 amino acids. V was clipped by 6 bases and J by 8 bases; unmatched bases: 11. Germline V gene sequence: CDR1 SEHNR, CDR2 FQNEAQ (reference sequence). CDR3 residues: CASSPDRGRLREKLFF. In DNA form, the CDR3 reads TGTGCCAGCAGTCCGGACAGGGGGCGACTAAGGGAAAAACTGTTTTTT. Looking up the rest from reference TRBV7-9 and TRBJ1-4 gives the full variable domain: DTGVSQNPRHKITKRGQNVTFRCDPISEHNRLYWYRQTLGQGPEFLTYFQNEAQLEKSRLLSDRFSAERPKGSFSTLEIQRTEQGDSAMYLCASSPDRGRLREKLFFGSGTQLSVL.

This chain uses TRBV30 with TRBJ1-1; D ambiguous. From germline, CDR1 is GTSNPN and CDR2 SVGIG (reference sequence). This CDR3 is built from 11 residues. Trimming shortened V by 0 bases and J by 8 bases, and 7 bases separated the two germline ends. The CDR3 sequence is CAWSVLEEAFF. The DNA of the CDR3 is TGTGCCTGGAGTGTACTTGAAGAAGCTTTCTTT.

This sequence joins TRBV3-1 (or the pseudogene TRBV3-2) and TRBJ2-3; a weak D match, TRBD2 (6 bases). The CDR3 sequence is 15 residues long. Trimming took off 1 base at V and 4 bases at J, with 12 bases between the two ends. Germline loops: CDR1 LGHDT, CDR2 YNNKEL (reference sequence). CDR3 nucleotides: TGTGCCAGCAGCCAAGGGCGCGGGGACGCAGATACGCAGTATTTT. Its translation: CASSQGRGDADTQYF.

In this sample, this clone turned up once. The DNA of the CDR3 is TGTGCCAGCAGTTCCGCGATGGGGACAGGGAAAGGCTACACCTTC. Amino acid sequence: CASSSAMGTGKGYTF. This chain connects TRBV6-5 to TRBJ1-2; 9 nucleotides line up with TRBD1. The CDR3 length is 15 residues. Germline loops: CDR1 MNHEY, CDR2 SVGAGI. V shed 4 bases, J shed 8 bases, and the junction held 11 bases outside the gene matches.

In DNA form, the CDR3 reads TGTGCCAGAAGCCGTACTCCCACAGGGGAATACACCTTC. Amino acids: CARSRTPTGEYTF. V gene TRBV5-3 combines with J gene TRBJ1-2, with 7 bases that match TRBD1. TRBV5-3 carries the ORF label, with uncertain function. The ends lost 4 bases at V and 11 bases at J; junction bases unmatched: 11. This CDR3 has 13 residues.

The chain couples TRBV28 to TRBJ1-4, with D unclear. The V gene lost 3 bases and the J gene lost 11 bases, with 13 bases spanning the gap. This CDR3 region has 13 residues. The V gene's germline CDR1 is MDHEN and CDR2 SYDVKM. The CDR3 nucleotides are TGTGCCAGCAGTTTCCTCGGGGAGAGGAAACTGTTTTTT. This sequence encodes CASSFLGERKLFF.

The CDR3 DNA sequence: TGCGCCAGCAGCTTGGACAGGACGACCTATGGCTACACCTTC. Translation gives CASSLDRTTYGYTF. This chain uses TRBV5-1 with TRBJ1-2; TRBD1 is a possible D gene (5 bases). CDR3 length equals 14 residues. Per germline, CDR1 SGHRS and CDR2 YFSETQ. The V end lost 0 bases, the J end lost 4 bases, and 10 bases lay between the germline ends.